The 18 T cell receptor beta chains below come from one sample, sequenced in a study of blood T cell repertoires in COVID-19. The repertoire was sequenced with immunoSEQ multiplex PCR; TCRdb's copy has only in-frame clones and lacks some. This sample has about 210,000 clones, with approximately 85% found just once. Sequenced sample: peripheral blood. Receptors originate from a man aged 45-60 years with COVID-19, enrolled during active disease.

This clone has only a few counts. This chain links TRBV7-2 with TRBJ2-7, with 12 bases that match TRBD2. Germline CDR1 and CDR2: SGHTA and FQGNSA. CDR3 size: 15 residues. After removal of 4 bases from V and 6 bases from J, the junction contained 7 bases not matched to a gene. CDR3 sequence: CASSSSGGARGEQYF. CDR3 DNA sequence: TGTGCCAGCAGCTCTAGCGGGGGGGCTAGAGGCGAGCAGTACTTC. Combining the CDR3 with reference TRBV7-2 and TRBJ2-7 gives the whole variable domain GAGVSQSPSNKVTEKGKDVELRCDPISGHTALYWYRQSLGQGLEFLIYFQGNSAPDKSGLPSDRFSAERTGGSVSTLTIQRTQQEDSAVYLCASSSSGGARGEQYFGPGTRLTVT.

This chain uses TRBV5-5 with TRBJ1-4; D remains ambiguous. Trimming took 1 base from V and 0 from J, leaving 10 bases between them. Germline values: CDR1 SGHKS, CDR2 YYEKEE (reference sequence). This CDR3 has 16 residues. CDR3 protein: CASSLTGSATNEKLFF. The DNA for the CDR3 is TGTGCCAGCAGCTTGACCGGGAGTGCAACTAATGAAAAACTGTTTTTT.

The chain carries TRBV10-3 and TRBJ1-2; tentative D call: TRBD1 (5 bases). Trimming shortened V by 2 bases and J by 2 bases, and 12 bases separated the two germline ends. This CDR3 has 15 residues. Germline V gene data show CDR1 as ENHRY and CDR2 as SYGVKD. In DNA, the CDR3 is TGTGCCATCAGTGAGAGGTTAAGGGGAAACTATGGCTACACCTTC. Translated, it gives CAISERLRGNYGYTF.

CDR3 amino acids: CASSTQGNTEAFF. The CDR3 nucleotides read TGTGCCAGCAGCACTCAGGGGAACACTGAAGCTTTCTTT. This sequence joins TRBV9 and TRBJ1-1; possible D gene TRBD1, 5 bases. The germline V gene encodes CDR1 SGDLS and CDR2 YYNGEE. This CDR3 region has 13 residues. Trimming cost V 4 bases and J 1 base, with 8 bases left between them.

This chain connects TRBV5-6 to TRBJ2-1; 12 positions agree with TRBD2. Germline values: CDR1 SGHDT, CDR2 YYEEEE. This CDR3 is built from 14 residues. Germline trimming cut 9 bases from V and 7 bases from J; bases unmatched to any gene: 8. The chain's CDR3 is CATYRLAGVNEQFF. The CDR3, as DNA: TGTGCCACCTATCGACTAGCGGGGGTTAATGAGCAGTTCTTC.

The rearrangement uses TRBV19 and TRBJ2-6, with TRBD2 as a possible D gene (7 bases). The CDR3 spans 17 residues. Germline V lookup: CDR1 LNHDA, CDR2 SQIVND (reference sequence). Trimming stripped 6 bases from V and 0 bases from J, with 15 bases between. CDR3 bases: TGTGCCAGTAGACGCGGGGGCGTGAGCTCTGGGGCCAACGTCCTGACTTTC. Translating gives CASRRGGVSSGANVLTF. Variable domain in full (rest from reference TRBV19 and TRBJ2-6): DGGITQSPKYLFRKEGQNVTLSCEQNLNHDAMYWYRQDPGQGLRLIYYSQIVNDFQKGDIAEGYSVSREKKESFPLTVTSAQKNPTAFYLCASRRGGVSSGANVLTFGAGSRLTVL.

Only a few counts were recorded for this clone. The J gene is TRBJ1-6, the V gene TRBV4-3; D remains ambiguous. This CDR3 contains 16 residues. The germline V gene encodes CDR1 LGHNA and CDR2 YSLEER. Trimming shortened V by 1 base and J by 5 bases, and 12 bases separated the two germline ends. CDR3 DNA: TGCGCCAGCAGCCAAGTTCCGGTACCTAATAATTCACCCCTCCACTTT. Encoded protein: CASSQVPVPNNSPLHF.

This clone was detected once. The chain combines TRBV6-2 or TRBV6-3 with TRBJ1-6; possible D gene TRBD1, 6 bases. Trimming stripped 6 bases from V and 10 bases from J, with 22 bases between. There are 16 residues in the CDR3. Germline-derived CDR1 and CDR2 are MNHEY and SVGEGT. CDR3 DNA sequence: TGTGCCAGCAGCCTCAGGGGCACAGCCAGGGACTCACCCCTCCACTTT. Protein sequence: CASSLRGTARDSPLHF.

The chain uses TRBV10-3 and TRBJ2-7, with 8 bases lining up with TRBD1. The germline CDR1 and CDR2 sequences are ENHRY and SYGVKD. The CDR3 consists of 13 residues. Germline trimming cut 4 bases from V and 6 bases from J; bases unmatched to any gene: 5. This chain's CDR3 is CAISVDRVGEQYF. The CDR3 region has the DNA TGTGCCATCAGTGTGGACAGGGTGGGCGAGCAGTACTTC.

The chain links TRBV10-3 to TRBJ2-2; tentative D call: TRBD1 (6 bases). V lost 5 bases, J lost 1 base, and 14 bases lay in between. The CDR3 is made up of 16 amino acids. The germline V gene encodes CDR1 ENHRY and CDR2 SYGVKD. The CDR3 DNA reads as TGTGCCATCAGTTCCACTCCGGGACAGAACACCGGGGAGCTGTTTTTT. Translation: CAISSTPGQNTGELFF.

The V gene is TRBV27, the J gene TRBJ2-1, with D maybe TRBD1 (5 bases). V dropped 5 bases and J dropped 3 bases, with 23 bases sitting between them. The CDR3 is 18 residues long. Germline-derived CDR1 and CDR2 are MNHEY and SMNVEV (reference sequence). The CDR3, as DNA: TGTGCCAGCAGTCCACGCCTATCCCTCTCAGGGCTCTACAATGAGCAGTTCTTC. This translates into CASSPRLSLSGLYNEQFF.

The gene calls are TRBV5-4 and TRBJ2-3; TRBD2 matches 9 bases. The CDR3 extends over 13 amino acids. Germline loops: CDR1 SGHNT, CDR2 YYREEE (reference sequence). The trim removed 2 bases at V and 15 bases at J, leaving 10 bases unmatched. The CDR3 DNA sequence: TGTGCCAGCAGCTTCGCGGGGGGGCACATACCCTATTTT. This gives the protein CASSFAGGHIPYF.

The gene calls are TRBV4-2 and TRBJ2-5, with 7 bases matching TRBD1. The germline CDR1 and CDR2 sequences are LGHNA and YNFKEQ. The CDR3 consists of 15 residues. The V gene end was trimmed by 5 bases and the J gene end by 4 bases; junction bases not matched to a gene: 10. In nucleotides, the CDR3 is TGTGCCAGCAGCAGTCGACAGGGAGATCGAGAGACCCAGTACTTC. This codes for CASSSRQGDRETQYF.

The gene calls are TRBV27 and TRBJ2-2; weak D call: TRBD2 (6 bases). CDR1 and CDR2 (germline): MNHEY, SMNVEV (reference sequence). Trimming took off 5 bases at V and 3 bases at J, with 13 bases between the two ends. The CDR3 is 15 amino acids. CDR3 amino acids: CASSPRLDYTGELFF. In nucleotides, the CDR3 is TGTGCCAGCAGTCCCCGACTAGACTACACCGGGGAGCTGTTTTTT.

The chain joins TRBV19 to TRBJ1-2; D unresolved. Trimming removed 5 bases from V and 0 bases from J, with 13 bases in between. The CDR3 is made up of 15 amino acids. Germline V gives CDR1 LNHDA, CDR2 SQIVND (reference sequence). The CDR3 protein is CASSPGYRSNYGYTF. The CDR3, as DNA: TGTGCCAGTAGTCCCGGATACAGATCTAACTATGGCTACACCTTC.

This chain joins TRBV19 and TRBJ1-5; TRBD1 might be the D (5 bases). The CDR3 has 17 residues. Germline V lookup: CDR1 LNHDA, CDR2 SQIVND (reference sequence). Trimming stripped 3 bases from V and 1 base from J, with 16 bases between. The CDR3 nucleotides read TGTGCCAGTAGTATTTTTCACGGGGCGGGAAGCAATCAGCCCCAGCATTTT. This translates into CASSIFHGAGSNQPQHF.

The chain is built from TRBV6-5 and TRBJ1-1; D is undetermined. Per the germline V gene, CDR1 is MNHEY and CDR2 is SVGAGI. V was shortened by 8 bases and J by 1 base, with 14 bases between the two germline ends. The CDR3 extends over 14 amino acids. The CDR3 loop reads CASLTPGSNTEAFF. CDR3 sequence (DNA): TGTGCCAGCCTAACGCCGGGTTCGAACACTGAAGCTTTCTTT.

CDR3 residues: CASSLAGLAGGPSSYNEQFF. The CDR3 DNA is TGCGCCAGCAGCTTGGCCGGACTAGCGGGGGGCCCTAGCTCCTACAATGAGCAGTTCTTC. The rearrangement links TRBV5-1 to TRBJ2-1; 14 bases fit TRBD2. Germline assignment: CDR1 SGHRS and CDR2 YFSETQ. The CDR3 is 20 residues long. Trimming removed 0 bases from V and 0 bases from J; junction bases left unmatched: 8.